These 14 T cell receptor beta chains were sequenced from one sample in a study of blood T cells in healthy people across ages. The authors ran a second PCR of about 6 to 11 cycles using a sample-barcoded 5' primer and a J-beta primer mix. TCRdb reprocessed the 5' RACE reads with MiXCR, giving one entry per CDR3 protein. The sample lists hundreds of thousands of distinct CDR3 sequences, about 25% occurring once. This sample was shared with a second study, whose subject was T cells of mothers and their children.

Material: blood. Source of these receptors: a boy aged 5 to 17 in good health.

There are a few counts of this clonotype. The V gene is TRBV7-3, the J gene TRBJ2-5; no clear D. Near its end, the DNA agrees better with TRBJ2-1, so the J call may be wrong. The CDR3 contains 13 residues. Per germline, CDR1 SGHTA and CDR2 FQGTGA. The CDR3 DNA is TGTGCCAGCAGCTTCGAAGTAGCTAATGAGCAGTTCTTC. Translating gives CASSFEVANEQFF.

The chain carries TRBV10-3 and TRBJ1-4, with 7 nucleotides matching TRBD1. Germline-derived CDR1 and CDR2 are ENHRY and SYGVKD. Trimming took 0 bases from V and 3 from J; bases not matched to a gene: 4. The CDR3 has 16 residues. The DNA for the CDR3 is TGTGCCATCAGTGAGTCGGGGACAGAAGCTAATGAAAAACTGTTTTTT. This codes for CAISESGTEANEKLFF.

This clonotype was observed a few times. The chain carries TRBV13 and TRBJ2-5, with D possibly called TRBD1 or TRBD2 (5 bases each). Per the germline V gene, CDR1 is PRHDT and CDR2 is FYEKMQ (reference sequence). This CDR3 contains 15 residues. Deletions cut 8 bases from V and 1 base from J, with 17 bases between. The CDR3 nucleotides are TGTGCCAGCTCCAACCGGGACGGCATCCAAGAGACCCAGTACTTC. Encoded protein: CASSNRDGIQETQYF.

This clonotype turned up a few times. The V gene is TRBV20-1, the J gene TRBJ2-1, with TRBD2 matching 10 bases. The germline gives CDR1 DFQATT, CDR2 SNEGSKA (reference sequence). This CDR3 comprises 16 residues. V lost 4 bases to trimming and J lost 8 bases; unmatched junction nucleotides: 14. The CDR3 region has the DNA TGCAGTGCTACGACAAGCACCAGCGGGAGGGCAGATGAGCAGTTCTTC. Amino acids: CSATTSTSGRADEQFF.

The V gene is TRBV29-1, the J gene TRBJ2-1; 10 bases align to TRBD2. This CDR3 has 12 amino acids. CDR1 is SQVTM and CDR2 is ANQGSEA in the germline V gene. The V and J ends lost 3 bases and 13 bases, in that order; junction bases with no gene match: 6. CDR3 residues: CSVEGSGRAQFF. CDR3 coding DNA: TGCAGCGTTGAGGGGAGCGGGAGGGCCCAGTTCTTC.

The V gene is TRBV3-1, the J gene TRBJ2-7, with a weak D call TRBD2 (6 bases). The J call may be incorrect, as the DNA end agrees better with TRBJ2-5. This CDR3 contains 14 residues. Germline lookup yields CDR1 LGHDT and CDR2 YNNKEL (reference sequence). The CDR3: CASSKDGGRETQYF. The DNA of the CDR3 is TGTGCCAGCAGCAAGGACGGGGGTCGGGAGACCCAGTACTTC.

V gene TRBV9 combines with J gene TRBJ2-3; TRBD1 agrees at 7 bases. Looked up from germline, CDR1 is SGDLS and CDR2 is YYNGEE. The CDR3 consists of 16 residues. The V and J ends lost 5 bases and 0 bases, in that order; junction bases with no gene match: 9. The CDR3 sequence is CASSLRTGLSTDTQYF. The CDR3 DNA reads as TGTGCCAGCAGTCTCCGGACAGGACTCAGCACAGATACGCAGTATTTT.

A few counts support this clonotype. This chain joins TRBV14 and TRBJ2-2; D unresolved. The germline V and J ends were trimmed by 0 bases and 7 bases, with 6 bases remaining between them. The CDR3 contains 13 residues. Per germline, CDR1 SGHDN and CDR2 FVKESK. The CDR3 is CASSQDLLGELFF. The CDR3 DNA reads as TGTGCCAGCAGCCAAGATTTGCTCGGGGAGCTGTTTTTT. Variable domain in full (rest from reference TRBV14 and TRBJ2-2): EAGVTQFPSHSVIEKGQTVTLRCDPISGHDNLYWYRRVMGKEIKFLLHFVKESKQDESGMPNNRFLAERTGGTYSTLKVQPAELEDSGVYFCASSQDLLGELFFGEGSRLTVL.

This chain joins TRBV29-1 and TRBJ1-2, with a weak D call TRBD1 (5 bases). Germline V gene lookup returns CDR1 SQVTM and CDR2 ANQGSEA. V lost 1 base to trimming and J lost 4 bases, with 10 bases between them. The CDR3 has 13 amino acids. Written as DNA, the CDR3 is TGCAGCGTTGAAGCAGGGCCCTCCTATGGCTACACCTTC. Its translation is CSVEAGPSYGYTF.

This rearrangement joins TRBV7-8 to TRBJ2-7; D uncertain. This CDR3 has 14 amino acids. Germline assignment: CDR1 SGHVS and CDR2 FQNEAQ. V dropped 5 bases and J dropped 2 bases, with 13 bases sitting between them. The CDR3 DNA reads TGTGCCAGCAGCCTAGGGCCGGATACCTACGAGCAGTACTTC. Protein: CASSLGPDTYEQYF.

CDR3 protein: CASSVNRGPYEQYF. In DNA form, the CDR3 reads TGTGCCAGCAGTGTAAATAGGGGCCCCTACGAGCAGTACTTC. The V call is TRBV2, the J call TRBJ2-5, with D perhaps matching TRBD1 (5 bases). The end of the DNA aligns better with TRBJ2-7, so the J call may be wrong. The CDR3 consists of 14 residues. Germline CDR1 SNHLY, CDR2 FYNNEI.

The gene calls are TRBV15 and TRBJ1-5, with 7 bases fitting TRBD1. Germline V gene lookup returns CDR1 LNHNV and CDR2 YYDKDF (reference sequence). This CDR3 is built from 15 residues. Trimming at V came to 0 bases and at J to 4 bases, leaving 3 bases not matched to a gene. The CDR3 spells CATSRDKGANQPQHF. CDR3 coding DNA: TGTGCCACCAGCAGAGATAAGGGGGCAAATCAGCCCCAGCATTTT.

This chain joins TRBV9 and TRBJ2-5; TRBD2 agrees at 12 bases. This CDR3 has 16 amino acids. Per the germline V gene, CDR1 is SGDLS and CDR2 is YYNGEE. Trimming cost V 0 bases and J 4 bases; bases outside gene matches: 4. The CDR3 region has the DNA TGTGCCAGCAGCGTAGAACTAGCGGGAGGTGGAGAGACCCAGTACTTC. Amino acid sequence: CASSVELAGGGETQYF.

The sample holds a few counts of this clonotype. V usage is TRBV7-4 and J usage is TRBJ2-5; a possible D gene is TRBD1 (5 bases). The assigned J gene may be wrong: the sequence end matches TRBJ2-7 better. Germline values: CDR1 SGHVT, CDR2 SQSDAQ. The CDR3 loop spans 15 amino acids. CDR3 DNA: TGTGCCAGCAGCACCAAACCCAGGGTAGGGTACGAGCAGTACTTC. Protein: CASSTKPRVGYEQYF.